These 3 T cell receptor beta chains were all obtained from the same sample, sequenced in a study of blood T cells in healthy people across ages. With a J-beta primer mix and a sample-barcoded 5' primer, a second PCR ran about 6 to 11 cycles. TCRdb analysed the 5' RACE reads with MiXCR anew, one entry per CDR3 protein. The table includes 650,000 or so distinct CDR3 sequences, more than 45% detected once. Sample: blood. These receptors were collected from an elderly woman in good health.

This clonotype was counted many times. The chain carries TRBV5-1 and TRBJ1-5; D gene unclear. Trimming left V 0 bases short and J 13 bases short, with 17 bases between. The CDR3 consists of 14 residues. Germline V gene data show CDR1 as SGHRS and CDR2 as YFSETQ. Written as DNA, the CDR3 is TGCGCCAGCAGCTTGGCCGGGCAGAGCGCCCCGCAGCATTTT. Translation: CASSLAGQSAPQHF.

J is TRBJ1-2 and V is TRBV7-2; no clear D. CDR1 is SGHTA, CDR2 FQGNSA, per germline. The CDR3 sequence is 11 residues long. The V end was cut by 5 bases, the J end by 7 bases, with 8 bases between. The CDR3 nucleotides read TGTGCCAGCAGCGACACTGGTGGCTACACCTTC. Protein product: CASSDTGGYTF.

V and J are TRBV2 and TRBJ1-6; D might be TRBD1 (5 bases). CDR1 SNHLY and CDR2 FYNNEI come from the germline V gene. The V end was cut by 7 bases, the J end by 10 bases, with 14 bases between. The CDR3 spans 13 residues. The CDR3 sequence: CASTEEGTSPLHF. In nucleotides, the CDR3 is TGTGCCAGCACCGAGGAGGGGACCTCACCCCTCCACTTT.